A selection of T cell receptor beta chains follows, all from one sample in a study of T cell changes during pregnancy in multiple sclerosis. Clones were read by immunoSEQ multiplex PCR, and TCRdb kept only the in-frame ones, dropping some. The profile covers about 46,000 clones, with about 91% appearing a single time and approximately 9% taken by the ten largest. The sequencing used CD8+ T cells from peripheral blood mononuclear cells, collected after pregnancy. The receptors shown here come from a female donor with multiple sclerosis, enrolled in a pregnancy study. CDR3s include the opening cysteine and the closing phenylalanine or tryptophan. A D gene is named only where the DNA matches it firmly. Size tells how often a clone was seen (once, few, many) or the class of an expanded clone, and some rows leave it out.

. TRBD2 TRBJ2-1 TRBV28 CASSLTAGGQSEQFF TGTGCCAGCAGTCTAACGGCGGGAGGGCAGAGTGAGCAGTTCTTC
. TRBD1 TRBJ2-7 TRBV27 CASRVRPGQGPEQYF TGTGCCAGCAGAGTTAGACCGGGACAGGGGCCCGAGCAGTACTTC
. . TRBJ2-1 TRBV2 CASRGTLYNEQFF TGTGCCAGCAGGGGGACTTTATACAATGAGCAGTTCTTC
. TRBD1 TRBJ2-2 TRBV5-6 CASRHQTGDVAGELFF TGTGCCAGCAGGCACCAGACAGGGGACGTCGCCGGGGAGCTGTTTTTT
. TRBD1 TRBJ2-5 TRBV2 CASSHPSQGDRVQETQYF TGTGCCAGCAGTCATCCTAGTCAAGGGGACAGGGTACAAGAGACCCAGTACTTC
many . TRBJ1-1 TRBV10-1 CASSESTRVTEAFF TGCGCCAGCAGTGAGTCGACCAGGGTAACTGAAGCTTTCTTT
once . TRBJ1-5 TRBV6-5 CASSYSSVDQPQHF TGTGCCAGCAGTTACTCTTCGGTGGATCAGCCCCAGCATTTT
. . TRBJ1-1 TRBV19 CASNPPGDGTEAFF TGTGCCAGTAATCCCCCGGGGGACGGCACTGAAGCTTTCTTT
. TRBD1 TRBJ2-1 TRBV9 CASSDGQGGGEQFF TGTGCCAGCAGCGACGGACAGGGCGGCGGTGAGCAGTTCTTC
. . TRBJ2-1 TRBV4-1 CASSPGDSLNYNEQFF TGCGCCAGCTCCCCGGGGGACTCTCTAAATTACAATGAGCAGTTCTTC
. . TRBJ2-3 TRBV10-3 CAISLGNRDTDTQYF TGTGCCATCAGCCTCGGAAACAGGGACACAGATACGCAGTATTTT
. TRBD2 TRBJ2-1 TRBV5-1 CASSPGGTSGRFDEQFF TGCGCCAGCAGCCCTGGAGGGACTAGCGGGAGGTTTGATGAGCAGTTCTTC
. TRBD1 TRBJ1-3 TRBV4-3 CASSQETQGEDTIYF TGCGCCAGCAGCCAAGAGACCCAGGGGGAAGACACCATATATTTT
. . TRBJ1-4 TRBV4-1 CASSQVFARVDEKLFF TGCGCCAGCAGCCAAGTTTTCGCGCGGGTCGATGAAAAACTGTTTTTT
. TRBD2 TRBJ2-1 TRBV7-9 CASSLGSPLVGREGQFF TGTGCCAGCAGCTTAGGGTCCCCCCTAGTAGGGCGGGAGGGCCAGTTCTTC